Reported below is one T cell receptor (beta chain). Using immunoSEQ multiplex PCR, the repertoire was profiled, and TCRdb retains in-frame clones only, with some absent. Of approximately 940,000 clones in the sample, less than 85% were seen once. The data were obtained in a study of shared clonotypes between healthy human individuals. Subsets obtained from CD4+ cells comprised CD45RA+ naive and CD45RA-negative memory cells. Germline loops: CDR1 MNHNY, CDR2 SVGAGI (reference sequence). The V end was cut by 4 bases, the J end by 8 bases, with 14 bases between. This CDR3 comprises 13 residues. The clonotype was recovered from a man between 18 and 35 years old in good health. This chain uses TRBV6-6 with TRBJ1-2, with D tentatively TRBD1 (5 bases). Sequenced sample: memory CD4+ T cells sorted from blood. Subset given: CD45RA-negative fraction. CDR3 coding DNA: TGTGCCAGCAGTTTGGGGGAGTTGGGAGGCTACACCTTC. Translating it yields CASSLGELGGYTF.